The T cell receptor beta chain described here comes from a study of blood T cell repertoires in COVID-19. As for the study in general: Sites across the United States, Italy and Spain contributed samples from acute and convalescent COVID-19. T cells, B-cell-depleted T cells, or PBMCs provided the cDNA or gDNA that served as material.

Grouping used clinical history reported by participants in a survey and questionnaire. Among Cohort 3 donors, those recovered had two negative PCRs, clearance, or symptom resolution. V trimming: 6 bases; J trimming: 3 bases; junction bases outside the gene matches: 4. Germline V gives CDR1 MNHEY, CDR2 SMNVEV (reference sequence). This CDR3 contains 14 residues. Only in-frame clones appear in the TCRdb table, and some are missing; sequencing was by immunoSEQ multiplex PCR. The data hold about 330,000 clones, with roughly 87% observed a single time. The chain employs TRBV27 and TRBJ1-5, with TRBD1 identical over 8 bases. The specimen was PBMCs or T cells enriched from blood (not recorded which). This clonotype was sampled from a woman aged 25-40 years who had recovered from COVID-19. The CDR3, as DNA: TGTGCCAGCAGAGGGGACAGGCTCAATCAGCCCCAGCATTTT. This gives the protein CASRGDRLNQPQHF.